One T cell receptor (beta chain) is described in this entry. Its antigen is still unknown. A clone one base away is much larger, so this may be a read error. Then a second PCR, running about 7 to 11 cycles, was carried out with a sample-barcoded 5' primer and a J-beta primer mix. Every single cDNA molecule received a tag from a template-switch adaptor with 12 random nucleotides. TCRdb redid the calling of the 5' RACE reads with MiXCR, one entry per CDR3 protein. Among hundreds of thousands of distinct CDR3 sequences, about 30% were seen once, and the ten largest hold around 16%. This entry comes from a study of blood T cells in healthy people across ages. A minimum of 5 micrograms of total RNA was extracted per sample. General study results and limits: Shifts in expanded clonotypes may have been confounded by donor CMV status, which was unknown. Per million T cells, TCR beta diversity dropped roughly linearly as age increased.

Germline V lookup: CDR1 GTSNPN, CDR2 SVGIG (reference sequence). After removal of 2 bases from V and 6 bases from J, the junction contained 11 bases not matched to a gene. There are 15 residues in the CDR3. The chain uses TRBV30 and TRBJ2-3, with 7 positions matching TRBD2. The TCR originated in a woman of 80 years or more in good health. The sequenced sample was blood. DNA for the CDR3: TGTGCCTGGAGTCGGCGGGGGACCATCAGGGATACGCAGTATTTT. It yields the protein CAWSRRGTIRDTQYF. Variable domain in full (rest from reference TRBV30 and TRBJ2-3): SQTIHQWPATLVQPVGSPLSLECTVEGTSNPNLYWYRQAAGRGLQLLFYSVGIGQISSEVPQNLSASRPQDRQFILSSKKLLLSDSGFYLCAWSRRGTIRDTQYFGPGTRLTVL.